This T cell receptor (beta chain) came from a study of OX40 agonist ivuxolimab in advanced cancers. Some background on the complete study: Ivuxolimab was a fully human IgG2 agonistic monoclonal antibody targeting the costimulatory receptor OX40 (CD134). Partial responses were achieved by three dose-escalation patients, of whom one had hepatocellular carcinoma and two had cutaneous melanoma. Of the roughly 51 patients in dose escalation, about 20 had hepatocellular carcinoma, about 15 had melanoma, 9 had renal cell carcinoma and 9 had head and neck cancer. Intravenous ivuxolimab was administered to patients every 2 weeks at six dose levels: 0.01, 0.1, 0.3, 1.5, 3 and 10 mg/kg. In the dose-escalation cohort, 82.7% of patients were male, and the mean age was around 60 years with a range of roughly 20 to 80. Patients were allowed to have had prior anti-PD-1, anti-PD-L1 or anti-CTLA-4 therapy, and approximately 40% of the dose-escalation patients had been treated with checkpoint inhibitors. The monotherapy dose-escalation portion (N ≈ 52 patients) of the phase I ivuxolimab trial is reported in the paper. The point of sequencing TCRbeta in the periphery was to test whether ivuxolimab changed TCR sequence diversity and drove clonal T-cell expansion. Results and caveats for the whole study, not just this receptor: After ivuxolimab, more expanded clones were found on average in CD8+ T cells than in CD4+ T cells. Low levels of normalized T-cell clonal expansion were also shown by some nonresponding patients. In the 0.1-3.0 mg/kg groups, partial responders were among the patients with the lowest normalized peripheral clonal expansion, particularly in CD8+ T cells. Antigen specificity was not determined for the clonally expanded peripheral T cells. At doses of 0.1 to 3.0 mg/kg, clonal expansion of both CD4+ and CD8+ blood T cells was observed from baseline to week 6.

Genomic DNA was extracted from sorted cells for sequencing of the TCRbeta CDR3 region. The immunoSEQ Assay was used to sequence the TCRbeta CDR3 regions. TCRdb's version of the immuneACCESS table is confined to in-frame rearrangements and falls short of the full clone set. An unresolved V gene accounts for under half of the shortfall where checked; the remainder is of unknown origin. This sample is represented by 75,000 to 90,000 clones; over 85% of them were singletons. The leading ten clones occupy around 0.7% of the sample. Patients with autoimmune disease history or receiving systemic immunosuppression were excluded from the trial. Peripheral blood for TCR sequencing was collected from all dose cohorts at baseline, on cycle 4 day 1, and on cycle 7 day 1. Samples were obtained from an open-label, multicenter, first-in-human phase I dose-escalation trial of ivuxolimab. Adults with locally advanced or metastatic head and neck squamous cell, hepatocellular, melanoma or renal cell carcinoma were enrolled in the trial. Before TCR sequencing, CD4+ and CD8+ T cells were separately sorted from peripheral blood.

The sample holds one count of this clone. There is no known antigen for this receptor. No quality values exist for individual bases; no much larger clone is one base distant. Deletion took 2 bases off V and 5 bases off J, with a span of 10 bases between the germline ends. From cysteine to phenylalanine, the CDR3 is 14 amino acids long. Just CDR3 DNA is preserved here, 42 bases in frame from base 1. The germline V gene yields MNHEY for CDR1 and SVGAGI for CDR2. The material sequenced was CD4+ or CD8+ T cells sorted from blood, taken in a trial of the OX40 agonist ivuxolimab. The rearrangement joined TRBV6-5 to TRBJ2-1; the D gene cannot be named for sure. This receptor was obtained from an adult with an advanced solid tumor such as melanoma, head and neck, liver or kidney cancer. CDR3 protein: CASSYLARDNEQFF. The DNA is TGTGCCAGCAGTTACCTCGCCCGGGACAATGAGCAGTTCTTC.